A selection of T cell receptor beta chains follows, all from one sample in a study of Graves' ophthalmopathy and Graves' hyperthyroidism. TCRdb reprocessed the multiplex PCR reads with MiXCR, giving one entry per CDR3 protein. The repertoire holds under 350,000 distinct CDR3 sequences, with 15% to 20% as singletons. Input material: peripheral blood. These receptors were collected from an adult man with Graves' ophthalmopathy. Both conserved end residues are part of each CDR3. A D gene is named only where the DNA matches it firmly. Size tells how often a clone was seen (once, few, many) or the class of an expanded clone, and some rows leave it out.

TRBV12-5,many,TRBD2,CASGLSQLGGGAPETQYF
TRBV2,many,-,CASSGDLKNIQYF
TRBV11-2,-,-,CASSLDGLPGQWDSPLHF
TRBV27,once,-,CASLDRWTQYF
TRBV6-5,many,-,CASGRTPNQPQHF
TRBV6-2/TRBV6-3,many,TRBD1,CASSYRTTGRFPNYGYTF
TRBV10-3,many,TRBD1,CAISWTGNYEQYF
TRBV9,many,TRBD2,CASSPRTSGSTVAYEQYF
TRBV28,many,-,CASSLGSQTEAFF
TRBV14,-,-,CASSQVPIYGYTF